The TCR beta chain described here comes from a study of T cell responses to AZD1222 COVID-19 vaccine. Study-wide results and limits: Females outnumbered males among donors, who were mostly white British; clonal diversity was possibly underestimated.

In the case of this clone: The antigen remains undetermined.

Sequencing used immunoSEQ multiplex PCR; TCRdb keeps in-frame clones, though not all of them. The sample yields over 110,000 clones, 85% to 90% seen once. V gave up 2 bases and J gave up 0 bases, with 13 bases separating them. This CDR3 is 16 amino acids long. Germline V CDR1 and CDR2: SGHRS, YFSETQ. This sample comprised peripheral blood, obtained 28 days after the second AZD1222 dose. V usage is TRBV5-1 and J usage is TRBJ2-3; D not certain. This clonotype was obtained from an adult who received the AZD1222 COVID-19 vaccine. CDR3 nucleotides: TGCGCCAGCAGCTTCCTCTTTGGATCTAGCACAGATACGCAGTATTTT. Protein: CASSFLFGSSTDTQYF.